The rows below give T cell receptor beta chains drawn from one sample of a study of T cells after posttransplantation cyclophosphamide. The method was immunoSEQ multiplex PCR; TCRdb's version includes in-frame clones alone and lacks a portion of them. The table has several thousand clones, around 1.9% seen once. Sequences were derived from PBMCs, sampled just over 240 days after a stem cell transplant with posttransplant cyclophosphamide. The receptor set was obtained from a young adult male patient who received an allogeneic stem cell transplant from a related donor, was CMV-positive, and had no GVHD. Some T cells may be supplied by the graft donor. Each CDR3 is given with its conserved first and last residue. The order of the fields is D gene, clone size, V gene, J gene, CDR3 protein, CDR3 DNA. The D gene is left open where the match is weak. Size is omitted from some rows. Given values are once, few, many or a class for expanded clones.

D gene: TRBD2; clone size: few; V gene: TRBV27; J gene: TRBJ2-1; CDR3 protein: CASTVAGLSYNEQFF; CDR3 DNA: TGTGCCAGCACCGTAGCGGGACTTTCCTACAATGAGCAGTTCTTC
D gene: TRBD1; clone size: NA; V gene: TRBV6-5; J gene: TRBJ2-1; CDR3 protein: CASSFLKGQVDEQFF; CDR3 DNA: TGTGCCAGCAGTTTCTTAAAGGGACAGGTGGATGAGCAGTTCTTC
D gene: NA; clone size: few; V gene: TRBV7-9; J gene: TRBJ2-1; CDR3 protein: CASSLRGQSDEQFF; CDR3 DNA: TGTGCCAGCAGCTTACGTGGACAAAGTGATGAGCAGTTCTTC
D gene: NA; clone size: NA; V gene: TRBV7-8; J gene: TRBJ1-2; CDR3 protein: CASSFGNYGYTF; CDR3 DNA: TGTGCCAGCAGCTTTGGCAACTATGGCTACACCTTC
D gene: NA; clone size: NA; V gene: TRBV27; J gene: TRBJ2-7; CDR3 protein: CASPARRLPYEQYF; CDR3 DNA: TGTGCCAGCCCCGCACGAAGACTCCCCTACGAGCAGTACTTC
D gene: NA; clone size: few; V gene: TRBV9; J gene: TRBJ2-1; CDR3 protein: CASTPGMKKHNEQFF; CDR3 DNA: TGTGCCAGCACCCCGGGGATGAAAAAGCACAATGAGCAGTTCTTC
D gene: NA; clone size: NA; V gene: TRBV7-2; J gene: TRBJ1-1; CDR3 protein: CASSLGRRDFNTEAFF; CDR3 DNA: TGTGCCAGCAGCTTGGGGAGGAGGGATTTTAACACTGAAGCTTTCTTT
D gene: NA; clone size: few; V gene: TRBV7-8; J gene: TRBJ1-5; CDR3 protein: CASSSQPGGRNNQPQHF; CDR3 DNA: TGTGCCAGCAGCTCCCAACCGGGGGGCCGAAACAATCAGCCCCAGCATTTT
D gene: TRBD2; clone size: few; V gene: TRBV5-4; J gene: TRBJ2-7; CDR3 protein: CASSLLAGELYEQYF; CDR3 DNA: TGTGCCAGCAGCTTACTAGCGGGGGAGCTATACGAGCAGTACTTC
D gene: TRBD2; clone size: few; V gene: TRBV5-6; J gene: TRBJ2-3; CDR3 protein: CASSSYGLAGGPDTDTQYF; CDR3 DNA: TGTGCCAGCAGCTCCTACGGACTAGCGGGGGGGCCCGACACAGATACGCAGTATTTT
D gene: NA; clone size: few; V gene: TRBV28; J gene: TRBJ1-4; CDR3 protein: CASSLGQTNEKLFF; CDR3 DNA: TGTGCCAGCAGCTTGGGACAAACTAATGAAAAACTGTTTTTT
D gene: NA; clone size: few; V gene: TRBV5-6; J gene: TRBJ2-3; CDR3 protein: CASSLALGHTDTQYF; CDR3 DNA: TGTGCCAGCAGCTTGGCCTTGGGCCACACAGATACGCAGTATTTT
D gene: NA; clone size: few; V gene: TRBV7-2; J gene: TRBJ2-7; CDR3 protein: CASSAGAASGTYEQYF; CDR3 DNA: TGTGCCAGCAGTGCAGGGGCGGCTAGTGGTACCTACGAGCAGTACTTC
D gene: NA; clone size: NA; V gene: TRBV19; J gene: TRBJ1-2; CDR3 protein: CASSIVARATGYTF; CDR3 DNA: TGTGCCAGTAGTATAGTAGCCAGGGCGACTGGCTACACCTTC
D gene: TRBD2; clone size: NA; V gene: TRBV19; J gene: TRBJ2-1; CDR3 protein: CASSMASSGSGSGKQFF; CDR3 DNA: TGTGCCAGTAGTATGGCGTCCTCAGGGAGCGGGAGCGGTAAGCAGTTCTTC
D gene: TRBD2; clone size: medium-sized; V gene: TRBV6-1; J gene: TRBJ2-5; CDR3 protein: CASSRSGGEVETQYF; CDR3 DNA: TGTGCCAGCAGTCGGTCCGGGGGGGAGGTAGAGACCCAGTACTTC
D gene: NA; clone size: NA; V gene: TRBV5-1; J gene: TRBJ1-5; CDR3 protein: CASRAGDGQPQHF; CDR3 DNA: TGCGCCAGCAGGGCGGGAGATGGGCAGCCCCAGCATTTT
D gene: TRBD1; clone size: medium-sized; V gene: TRBV7-9; J gene: TRBJ2-7; CDR3 protein: CASSPENRGLLDEQYF; CDR3 DNA: TGTGCCAGCAGCCCCGAAAACAGGGGGTTGCTGGACGAGCAGTACTTC
D gene: TRBD1; clone size: NA; V gene: TRBV5-4; J gene: TRBJ2-2; CDR3 protein: CASSFRQGRNTGELFF; CDR3 DNA: TGTGCCAGCAGCTTCCGACAGGGGAGGAACACCGGGGAGCTGTTTTTT
D gene: TRBD2; clone size: NA; V gene: TRBV7-3; J gene: TRBJ2-3; CDR3 protein: CASSQGYGGVSDTQYF; CDR3 DNA: TGTGCCAGCAGCCAGGGGTACGGGGGGGTTTCAGATACGCAGTATTTT
D gene: NA; clone size: few; V gene: TRBV27; J gene: TRBJ2-1; CDR3 protein: CASSFGNYRSNEQFF; CDR3 DNA: TGTGCCAGCAGTTTCGGTAATTATAGATCCAATGAGCAGTTCTTC
D gene: NA; clone size: NA; V gene: TRBV10-3; J gene: TRBJ1-1; CDR3 protein: CAISRAGGASSPPNTEAFF; CDR3 DNA: TGTGCCATCAGCCGGGCCGGGGGGGCTTCTTCCCCTCCGAACACTGAAGCTTTCTTT
D gene: NA; clone size: NA; V gene: TRBV7-2; J gene: TRBJ2-1; CDR3 protein: CASGQFRNEQFF; CDR3 DNA: TGTGCCAGCGGACAGTTCCGAAATGAGCAGTTCTTC
D gene: NA; clone size: NA; V gene: TRBV5-8; J gene: TRBJ2-1; CDR3 protein: CASSLAYEQFF; CDR3 DNA: TGTGCCAGCAGCTTGGCGTATGAGCAGTTCTTC
D gene: NA; clone size: few; V gene: TRBV19; J gene: TRBJ2-1; CDR3 protein: CASSPSGRSSYNEQFF; CDR3 DNA: TGTGCCAGTAGCCCGAGCGGCAGGAGCTCCTACAATGAGCAGTTCTTC
D gene: TRBD1; clone size: few; V gene: TRBV4-1; J gene: TRBJ1-4; CDR3 protein: CASSQTGGASEKLFF; CDR3 DNA: TGCGCCAGCAGCCAGACAGGGGGCGCGAGTGAAAAACTGTTTTTT
D gene: NA; clone size: NA; V gene: TRBV21-1; J gene: TRBJ2-2; CDR3 protein: CALEGGELFF; CDR3 DNA: TGTGCCCTAGAGGGCGGGGAGCTGTTTTTT
D gene: TRBD1; clone size: medium-sized; V gene: TRBV5-1; J gene: TRBJ2-1; CDR3 protein: CASRAPGQGHEQFF; CDR3 DNA: TGCGCCAGCAGGGCGCCGGGACAGGGACATGAGCAGTTCTTC
D gene: NA; clone size: few; V gene: TRBV28; J gene: TRBJ2-5; CDR3 protein: CASSYNGGGQETQYF; CDR3 DNA: TGTGCCAGCAGTTACAACGGGGGTGGGCAAGAGACCCAGTACTTC
D gene: NA; clone size: few; V gene: TRBV5-1; J gene: TRBJ1-5; CDR3 protein: CASSLWGGENQPQHF; CDR3 DNA: TGCGCCAGCAGCTTGTGGGGGGGGGAAAATCAGCCCCAGCATTTT
D gene: NA; clone size: medium-sized; V gene: TRBV5-4; J gene: TRBJ2-7; CDR3 protein: CASSRDTRKNTYEQYF; CDR3 DNA: TGTGCCAGCAGCCGTGACACACGAAAAAACACCTACGAGCAGTACTTC
D gene: TRBD2; clone size: NA; V gene: TRBV2; J gene: TRBJ2-1; CDR3 protein: CASSDMVAGGFEQFF; CDR3 DNA: TGTGCCAGCAGTGACATGGTAGCGGGAGGGTTTGAGCAGTTCTTC
D gene: TRBD2; clone size: NA; V gene: TRBV28; J gene: TRBJ2-2; CDR3 protein: CASSPREGSKWAELFF; CDR3 DNA: TGTGCCAGCAGTCCCCGGGAGGGAAGTAAATGGGCGGAGCTGTTTTTT
D gene: NA; clone size: few; V gene: TRBV19; J gene: TRBJ1-1; CDR3 protein: CASSTGRKAFF; CDR3 DNA: TGTGCCAGTAGTACAGGGAGGAAAGCTTTCTTT
D gene: NA; clone size: NA; V gene: TRBV28; J gene: TRBJ2-7; CDR3 protein: CASSFYQGSSGEQYF; CDR3 DNA: TGTGCCAGCAGTTTTTATCAGGGCTCATCTGGGGAGCAGTACTTC
D gene: TRBD1; clone size: NA; V gene: TRBV7-9; J gene: TRBJ2-7; CDR3 protein: CASSLLYSGQGAYEQYF; CDR3 DNA: TGTGCCAGCAGCTTATTATACTCGGGACAGGGGGCATACGAGCAGTACTTC
D gene: NA; clone size: NA; V gene: TRBV19; J gene: TRBJ2-7; CDR3 protein: CASSIGRGGSYEQYF; CDR3 DNA: TGTGCCAGTAGTATAGGTAGGGGCGGATCCTACGAGCAGTACTTC
D gene: NA; clone size: few; V gene: TRBV10-3; J gene: TRBJ2-1; CDR3 protein: CAIKELGVNEQFF; CDR3 DNA: TGTGCCATCAAGGAACTCGGGGTCAATGAGCAGTTCTTC
D gene: TRBD2; clone size: NA; V gene: TRBV19; J gene: TRBJ2-1; CDR3 protein: CAGRASGSHEQFF; CDR3 DNA: TGTGCCGGGCGGGCTAGCGGGAGCCATGAGCAGTTCTTC
D gene: TRBD2; clone size: few; V gene: TRBV5-1; J gene: TRBJ2-1; CDR3 protein: CASSLRLAVNEQFF; CDR3 DNA: TGCGCCAGCAGCTTGAGACTAGCAGTAAATGAGCAGTTCTTC
D gene: TRBD1; clone size: NA; V gene: TRBV7-2; J gene: TRBJ1-1; CDR3 protein: CASSSGTGKKEAFF; CDR3 DNA: TGTGCCAGCAGCTCGGGGACAGGGAAGAAAGAAGCTTTCTTT
D gene: NA; clone size: NA; V gene: TRBV25-1; J gene: TRBJ1-3; CDR3 protein: CASSEAGRSGNTIYF; CDR3 DNA: TGTGCCAGCAGTGAGGCGGGGCGCTCTGGAAACACCATATATTTT